This paragraph covers one T cell receptor (beta chain) sequence. As yet, its antigen is unknown. Then a second PCR, running roughly 7 to 12 cycles, was carried out with a sample-barcoded 5' primer and a J-beta primer mix. TCRdb reprocessed the 5' RACE reads with MiXCR, giving one entry per CDR3 protein. Of approximately 880,000 distinct CDR3 sequences in the sample, 48% were seen once. These data are taken from a study of blood T cells in healthy people across ages. General study findings and limits: Roughly linear age-related decline in beta diversity appeared, significant by age about 37. Changes seen in expanded clonotypes were possibly confounded by donor CMV status left unknown.

CDR3 length equals 12 residues. V trimming: 8 bases; J trimming: 5 bases; junction bases outside the gene matches: 8. Germline V lookup: CDR1 SQVTM, CDR2 ANQGSEA. Each sample yielded at least 6 million isolated PBMCs. The receptor was isolated from a young man in good health. Source material: blood. This chain connects TRBV29-1 to TRBJ1-1; 7 bases match TRBD1. The CDR3 nucleotides read TGCAGCTTCCTACAGGACAGGACTGAAGCTTTCTTT. It codes for CSFLQDRTEAFF.